What follows are 18 T cell receptor beta chains derived from one specimen sequenced in a study of blood T cell repertoires in COVID-19. Assay used: immunoSEQ multiplex PCR; TCRdb lists only in-frame clones, some missing. The sample records more than 350,000 clones, around 87% being singletons. The specimen was peripheral blood. All receptors come from a young woman with COVID-19, enrolled during active disease.

This rearrangement joins TRBV5-7 to TRBJ2-5; TRBD1 matches at 8 bases. TRBV5-7 is an ORF; its function is uncertain. The CDR3 covers 15 residues. J gave up 4 bases and V 3 bases, and 8 bases lay outside the gene matches. The DNA for the CDR3 is TGTGCCAGCAGCTCCCTAGGACAGGGACGAGAGACCCAGTACTTC. It yields the protein CASSSLGQGRETQYF.

This sequence joins TRBV4-1 and TRBJ1-4; possible D gene TRBD1, 6 bases. Looked up from germline, CDR1 is MGHRA and CDR2 is YSYEKL. The CDR3 runs to 15 residues. Trimming pared 0 bases from V and 8 bases from J, leaving 13 bases between. Written as DNA, the CDR3 is TGCGCCAGCAGCCAAGAGGGTCGGACAGCCGAAAAACTGTTTTTT. Translation: CASSQEGRTAEKLFF.

Here the CDR3 reads CASSQGVAGERDEQFF. The CDR3 region has the DNA TGCGCCAGCAGCCAAGGCGTAGCGGGAGAAAGGGATGAGCAGTTCTTC. This chain links TRBV4-3 with TRBJ2-1, with 9 nucleotides matching TRBD2. After removal of 1 base from V and 8 bases from J, the junction contained 9 bases not matched to a gene. The CDR3 has 16 residues. The germline gives CDR1 LGHNA, CDR2 YSLEER.

V usage is TRBV14 and J usage is TRBJ2-1, with D unclear. With 1 base removed from V and 10 bases from J, the gap between germline ends came to 5 bases. CDR3 size: 11 residues. The germline gives CDR1 SGHDN, CDR2 FVKESK. The CDR3 is CASSQAFEQFF. The CDR3 DNA reads TGTGCCAGCAGCCAAGCTTTCGAGCAGTTCTTC.

This chain uses TRBV25-1 with TRBJ2-7, with D maybe TRBD2 (6 bases). This CDR3 spans 15 amino acids. Trimming removed 5 bases from V and 5 bases from J, with 19 bases in between. The germline V gene encodes CDR1 MGHDK and CDR2 SYGVNS. CDR3 protein: CASSFSGTPGDEQYF. The CDR3 DNA reads as TGTGCCAGCAGTTTTTCCGGGACTCCGGGGGACGAGCAGTACTTC.

The V and J genes are TRBV6-1 and TRBJ2-7; D is unresolved. This CDR3 is built from 13 residues. V lost 2 bases to trimming and J lost 4 bases, with 9 bases between them. The germline CDR1 and CDR2 sequences are MNHNS and SASEGT. The CDR3 loop is CASSETIAYEQYF. Written as DNA, the CDR3 is TGTGCCAGCAGTGAAACAATAGCTTACGAGCAGTACTTC.

V and J are TRBV2 and TRBJ2-3; 9 nucleotides match TRBD1. Germline values: CDR1 SNHLY, CDR2 FYNNEI. The CDR3 has 16 residues. V lost 2 bases and J lost 4; bases outside the gene matches: 7. The CDR3 DNA follows: TGTGCCAGCAGTGAAAATGAGGGACAGGGTTCAGATACGCAGTATTTT. As protein: CASSENEGQGSDTQYF.

The chain links TRBV12-3 or TRBV12-4 to TRBJ2-1; D is perhaps TRBD2 (6 bases). This CDR3 region has 12 residues. Deletions cut 7 bases from V and 12 bases from J, with 16 bases between. CDR3: CASTRLVRVQFF. In nucleotides, the CDR3 is TGTGCCAGCACTCGACTAGTTCGCGTGCAGTTCTTC.

Only one count was recorded for this clone. The chain is built from TRBV30 and TRBJ1-5; no clear D gene. The CDR3 covers 16 residues. V was clipped by 4 bases and J by 1 base, with 17 bases between them. Germline V lookup: CDR1 GTSNPN, CDR2 SVGIG (reference sequence). CDR3 coding DNA: TGTGCCTGGACCCCCGGAGGCAGTTGGAGCAATCAGCCCCAGCATTTT. Translated: CAWTPGGSWSNQPQHF.

The chain carries TRBV9 and TRBJ2-2; 8 positions agree with TRBD1. CDR1 is SGDLS and CDR2 is YYNGEE in the germline V gene. This CDR3 has 17 amino acids. V trimming: 6 bases; J trimming: 2 bases; junction bases outside the gene matches: 12. The CDR3 is CASTEGWAGGNTGELFF. The DNA of the CDR3 is TGTGCCAGCACCGAGGGGTGGGCAGGGGGCAACACCGGGGAGCTGTTTTTT.

The V call is TRBV5-1, the J call TRBJ2-7, with 8 bases lining up with TRBD1. The CDR3 has 14 residues. From germline, CDR1 is SGHRS and CDR2 YFSETQ. The J segment lost 2 bases and the V segment lost 2 bases, leaving 3 bases of the junction unmatched. This CDR3 reads CASSFGTGTYEQYF. CDR3 in DNA: TGCGCCAGCAGCTTCGGGACAGGAACCTACGAGCAGTACTTC.

The chain uses TRBV5-5 and TRBJ2-5; 8 bases align to TRBD2. V trimming: 3 bases; J trimming: 5 bases; junction bases outside the gene matches: 9. CDR3 size: 15 residues. CDR1 is SGHKS and CDR2 is YYEKEE in the germline V gene (reference sequence). DNA for the CDR3: TGTGCCAGCAGCTCGGAGCGGGGGCGATGGGAGACCCAGTACTTC. Translating it yields CASSSERGRWETQYF. Full variable domain (missing parts from reference TRBV5-5 and TRBJ2-5): DAGVTQSPTHLIKTRGQQVTLRCSPISGHKSVSWYQQVLGQGPQFIFQYYEKEERGRGNFPDRFSARQFPNYSSELNVNALLLGDSALYLCASSSERGRWETQYFGPGTRLLVL.

This sequence joins TRBV18 and TRBJ2-7, with a weak D call TRBD1 (5 bases). The germline gives CDR1 KGHSH, CDR2 LQKENI. V shed 3 bases and J shed 4 bases, with 16 bases lying between them. The CDR3 totals 15 residues. CDR3 loop: CASSPGSDRSYEQYF. CDR3 nucleotides: TGTGCCAGCTCACCGGGATCCGACAGAAGTTACGAGCAGTACTTC.

V usage is TRBV13 and J usage is TRBJ2-2, with D tentatively TRBD2 (6 bases). Germline assignment: CDR1 PRHDT and CDR2 FYEKMQ (reference sequence). V was cut by 0 bases and J by 0 bases, with 8 bases left in between. This CDR3 has 16 amino acids. The CDR3, as DNA: TGTGCCAGCAGCTTAGGTGGGAGGCCGAACACCGGGGAGCTGTTTTTT. This translates into CASSLGGRPNTGELFF.

This chain connects TRBV5-5 to TRBJ2-2; maybe TRBD1 (5 bases). V shed 1 base and J shed 3 bases, with 7 bases lying between them. CDR1 is SGHKS and CDR2 is YYEKEE in the germline V gene (reference sequence). The CDR3 spans 14 residues. CDR3 sequence: CASSLRQYTGELFF. In DNA form, the CDR3 reads TGTGCCAGCAGCTTGAGACAGTACACCGGGGAGCTGTTTTTT.

CDR3 sequence: CASSWRALSPQHF. DNA of the CDR3: TGTGCCAGCAGTTGGCGGGCCCTATCGCCCCAGCATTTT. The gene calls are TRBV12-3 or TRBV12-4 and TRBJ1-5; D is ambiguous. This CDR3 region has 13 residues. Trimming shortened V by 4 bases and J by 9 bases, and 13 bases separated the two germline ends.

This chain's CDR3 is CASSLGTAIQETQYF. CDR3 coding DNA: TGCGCCAGCAGCCTCGGGACAGCTATACAAGAGACCCAGTACTTC. The V and J genes are TRBV4-1 and TRBJ2-5; 7 bases map to TRBD1. Germline values: CDR1 MGHRA, CDR2 YSYEKL. The CDR3 consists of 15 residues. With V trimmed by 4 bases and J by 2 bases, 7 bases remained unmatched.

The V gene is TRBV5-8, the J gene TRBJ2-7; 8 bases align to TRBD1. With 6 bases clipped from V and 7 bases from J, the junction kept 15 bases outside the gene matches. CDR3 size: 15 residues. Germline CDR1 and CDR2: SGHTS and YDEGEE. In DNA, the CDR3 is TGTGCCAGCATCGAGGAGGGCAGGGGGCTAGGTGAGCAGTACTTC. This codes for CASIEEGRGLGEQYF. Filled out from reference TRBV5-8 and TRBJ2-7, the complete variable domain reads EAGVTQSPTHLIKTRGQQATLRCSPISGHTSVYWYQQALGLGLQFLLWYDEGEERNRGNFPPRFSGRQFPNYSSELNVNALELEDSALYLCASIEEGRGLGEQYFGPGTRLTVT.